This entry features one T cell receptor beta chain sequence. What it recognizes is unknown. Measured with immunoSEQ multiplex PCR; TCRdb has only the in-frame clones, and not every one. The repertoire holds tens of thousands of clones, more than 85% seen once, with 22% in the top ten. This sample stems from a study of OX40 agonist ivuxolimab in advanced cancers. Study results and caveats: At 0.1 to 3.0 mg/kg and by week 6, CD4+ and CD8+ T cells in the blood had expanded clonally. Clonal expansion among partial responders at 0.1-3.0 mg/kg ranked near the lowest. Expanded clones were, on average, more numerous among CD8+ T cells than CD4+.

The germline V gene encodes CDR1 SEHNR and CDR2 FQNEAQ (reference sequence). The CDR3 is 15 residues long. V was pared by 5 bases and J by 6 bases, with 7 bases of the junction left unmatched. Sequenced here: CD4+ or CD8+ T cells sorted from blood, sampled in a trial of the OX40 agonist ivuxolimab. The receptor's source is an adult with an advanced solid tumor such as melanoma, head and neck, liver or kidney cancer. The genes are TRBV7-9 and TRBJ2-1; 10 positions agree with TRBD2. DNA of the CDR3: TGTGCCAGCAGCCCGGGACTAGCGTTATCCAATGAGCAGTTCTTC. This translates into CASSPGLALSNEQFF.